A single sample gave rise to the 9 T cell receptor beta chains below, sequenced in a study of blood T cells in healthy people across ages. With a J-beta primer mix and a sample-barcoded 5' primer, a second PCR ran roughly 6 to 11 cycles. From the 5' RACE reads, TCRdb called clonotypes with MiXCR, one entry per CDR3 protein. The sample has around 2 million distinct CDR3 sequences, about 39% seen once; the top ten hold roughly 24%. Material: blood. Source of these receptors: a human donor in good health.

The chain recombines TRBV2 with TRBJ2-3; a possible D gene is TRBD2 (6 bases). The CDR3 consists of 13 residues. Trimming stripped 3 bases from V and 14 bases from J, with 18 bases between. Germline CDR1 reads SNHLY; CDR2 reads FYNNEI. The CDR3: CASSDAGPGKRYF. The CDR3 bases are TGTGCCAGCAGTGACGCGGGACCGGGGAAGAGGTATTTT.

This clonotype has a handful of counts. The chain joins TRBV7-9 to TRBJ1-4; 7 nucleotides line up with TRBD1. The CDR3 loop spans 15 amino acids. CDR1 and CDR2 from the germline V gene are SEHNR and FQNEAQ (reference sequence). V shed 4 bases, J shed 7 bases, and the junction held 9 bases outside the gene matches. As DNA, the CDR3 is TGTGCCAGCAGCTCCCGACAGGGAGTTAGTGAAAAACTGTTTTTT. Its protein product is CASSSRQGVSEKLFF.

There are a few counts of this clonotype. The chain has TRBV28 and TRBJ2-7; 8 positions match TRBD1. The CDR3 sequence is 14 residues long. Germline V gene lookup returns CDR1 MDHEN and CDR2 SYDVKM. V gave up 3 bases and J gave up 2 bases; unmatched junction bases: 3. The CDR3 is CASSFSDRAYEQYF. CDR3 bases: TGTGCCAGCAGTTTCTCGGACAGGGCCTACGAGCAGTACTTC.

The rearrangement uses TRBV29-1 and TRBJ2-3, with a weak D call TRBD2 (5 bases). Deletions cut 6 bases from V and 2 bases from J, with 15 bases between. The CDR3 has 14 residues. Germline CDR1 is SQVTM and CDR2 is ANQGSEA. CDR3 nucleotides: TGCAGCGTGGCTCTCACTAGAGACACAGATACGCAGTATTTT. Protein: CSVALTRDTDTQYF.

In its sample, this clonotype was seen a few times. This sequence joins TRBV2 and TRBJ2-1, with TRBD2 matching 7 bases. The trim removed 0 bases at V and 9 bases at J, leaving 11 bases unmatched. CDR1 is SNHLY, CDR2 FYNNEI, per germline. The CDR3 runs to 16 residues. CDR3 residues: CASSEALSSGPAEQFF. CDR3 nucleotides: TGTGCCAGCAGTGAAGCGCTGTCTAGCGGCCCGGCTGAGCAGTTCTTC.

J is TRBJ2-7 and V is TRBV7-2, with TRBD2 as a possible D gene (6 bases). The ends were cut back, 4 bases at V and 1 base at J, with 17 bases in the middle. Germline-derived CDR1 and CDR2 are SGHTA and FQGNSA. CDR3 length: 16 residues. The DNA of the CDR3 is TGTGCCAGCAGCTCAGTATCCGGGACTGCATCCTACGAGCAGTACTTC. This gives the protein CASSSVSGTASYEQYF.

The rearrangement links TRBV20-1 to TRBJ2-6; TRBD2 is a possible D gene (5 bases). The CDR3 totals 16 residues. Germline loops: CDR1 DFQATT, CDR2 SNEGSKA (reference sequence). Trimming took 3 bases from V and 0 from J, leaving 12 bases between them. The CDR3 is CSASRLRGSGANVLTF. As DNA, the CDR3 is TGCAGTGCTAGCCGCCTTCGGGGCTCTGGGGCCAACGTCCTGACTTTC.

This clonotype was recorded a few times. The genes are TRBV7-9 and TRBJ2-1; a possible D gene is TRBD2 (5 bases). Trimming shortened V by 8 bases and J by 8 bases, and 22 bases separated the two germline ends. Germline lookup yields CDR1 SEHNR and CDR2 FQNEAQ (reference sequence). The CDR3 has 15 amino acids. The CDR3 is CASPPSGVTFHEQFF. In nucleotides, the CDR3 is TGTGCCAGCCCCCCCTCCGGGGTAACCTTTCATGAGCAGTTCTTC.

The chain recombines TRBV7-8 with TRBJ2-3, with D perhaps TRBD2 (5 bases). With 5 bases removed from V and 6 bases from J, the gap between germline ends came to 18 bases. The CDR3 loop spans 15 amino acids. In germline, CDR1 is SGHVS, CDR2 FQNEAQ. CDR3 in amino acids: CASSPPSGLGDTQYF. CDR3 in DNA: TGTGCCAGCAGCCCGCCAAGCGGATTGGGGGATACGCAGTATTTT.